Presented here are 5 T cell receptor beta chains from one specimen sequenced in a study of identical twins. TCRdb passed the 5' RACE reads through MiXCR, listing each CDR3 protein once. Among some 270,000 distinct CDR3 sequences, around 8% were seen once, and the ten largest hold less than 4%. This sample was shared with a second study, whose subject was yellow fever vaccine responses in identical twins.

The sequencing input was CD8+ T cells sorted from blood. The receptors shown here come from a woman in her late teens or twenties in good health.

This clonotype was picked up many times. The rearrangement links TRBV6-4 to TRBJ2-3; tentative D call: TRBD1 (7 bases). CDR3 length: 16 amino acids. V was pared by 0 bases and J by 4 bases, with 14 bases between. CDR1 MRHNA and CDR2 SNTAGT come from the germline V gene. The CDR3: CASSDSRQGGPDTQYF. CDR3 nucleotides: TGTGCCAGCAGTGACTCGAGGCAGGGGGGCCCAGATACGCAGTATTTT.

J is TRBJ2-7 and V is TRBV19; 14 nucleotides agree with TRBD2. CDR3 size: 15 residues. Germline CDR1 is LNHDA and CDR2 is SQIVND (reference sequence). V gave up 4 bases and J gave up 7 bases; unmatched junction bases: 6. This CDR3 reads CASSTGLAGEGEQYF. The CDR3 DNA follows: TGTGCCAGTAGTACGGGACTAGCGGGAGAGGGTGAGCAGTACTTC.

This clonotype was picked up many times. The chain's CDR3 is CASSLAPREGLNNEQFF. CDR3 in DNA: TGTGCCAGCAGCTTAGCTCCCAGGGAGGGATTGAACAATGAGCAGTTCTTC. This rearrangement joins TRBV7-2 to TRBJ2-1, with TRBD2 matching over 7 bases. From germline, CDR1 is SGHTA and CDR2 FQGNSA. The junction had 10 bases not matched to a gene; V was cut back by 0 bases and J by 5 bases. The CDR3 contains 17 residues. Full variable domain (remainder filled in from reference TRBV7-2 and TRBJ2-1): GAGVSQSPSNKVTEKGKDVELRCDPISGHTALYWYRQSLGQGLEFLIYFQGNSAPDKSGLPSDRFSAERTGGSVSTLTIQRTQQEDSAVYLCASSLAPREGLNNEQFFGPGTRLTVL.

This chain uses TRBV2 with TRBJ2-3; 8 nucleotides match TRBD1. V shed 8 bases, J shed 2 bases, and the junction held 9 bases outside the gene matches. The CDR3 contains 15 residues. Germline V gene data show CDR1 as SNHLY and CDR2 as FYNNEI. CDR3: CASPNRDRTTDTQYF. CDR3 coding DNA: TGTGCCAGCCCGAACCGGGACAGGACCACAGATACGCAGTATTTT.

In this sample, this clonotype turned up a few times. CDR3 amino acids: CASSRGTSGSPVVSSYEQYF. DNA for the CDR3: TGTGCCAGCAGCAGGGGAACAAGCGGGAGTCCGGTGGTTAGTTCCTACGAGCAGTACTTC. The chain employs TRBV11-1 and TRBJ2-7; TRBD2 matches at 8 bases. The germline V gene encodes CDR1 SGHAT and CDR2 FQDESV (reference sequence). Losses at the gene ends were 5 bases for V and 1 base for J; bases not matched to a gene: 22. This CDR3 is 20 amino acids long.